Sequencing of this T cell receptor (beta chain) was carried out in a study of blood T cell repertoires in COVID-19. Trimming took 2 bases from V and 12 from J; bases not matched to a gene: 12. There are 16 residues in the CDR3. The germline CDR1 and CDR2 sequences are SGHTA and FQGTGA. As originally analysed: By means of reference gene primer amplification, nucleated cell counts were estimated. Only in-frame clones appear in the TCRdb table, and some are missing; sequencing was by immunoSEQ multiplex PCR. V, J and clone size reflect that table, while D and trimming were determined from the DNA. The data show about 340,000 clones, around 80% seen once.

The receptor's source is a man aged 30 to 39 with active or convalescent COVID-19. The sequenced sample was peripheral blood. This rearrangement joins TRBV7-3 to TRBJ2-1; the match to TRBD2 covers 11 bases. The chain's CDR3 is CASSLEGTSGSEAQFF. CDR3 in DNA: TGTGCCAGCAGCTTAGAAGGAACTAGCGGGAGCGAAGCGCAGTTCTTC.